This entry lists 21 T cell receptor beta chains sequenced from one sample in a study of spatial heterogeneity in lung cancer. In TCRdb, the 5' RACE reads were re-called with MiXCR into one record per CDR3 protein. The data show around 100,000 distinct CDR3 sequences, about a tenth seen once. Time point reported: blood at routine non-recurrence follow-up after resection. The material sequenced was PBMCs, taken at follow-up. Every receptor here comes from a female donor with early-stage non-small cell lung cancer.

The chain links TRBV18 to TRBJ2-1, with 9 positions matching TRBD2. V dropped 2 bases and J dropped 4; count of bases not matched to a gene: 6. The germline V gene has CDR1 KGHSH and CDR2 LQKENI. The CDR3 has 16 amino acids. The CDR3 is CASSPVETSGYNEQFF. CDR3 DNA: TGTGCCAGCTCACCAGTGGAGACTAGCGGTTACAATGAGCAGTTCTTC.

This clonotype was observed many times. This chain connects TRBV7-3 to TRBJ2-6; D is tentatively TRBD1 or TRBD2 (5 bases each). CDR3 length: 16 residues. Germline V gene data show CDR1 as SGHTA and CDR2 as FQGTGA. Trimming took 1 base from V and 4 from J, leaving 11 bases between them. The CDR3 is CASSLSAGAGANVLTF. CDR3 DNA sequence: TGTGCCAGCAGCTTAAGCGCCGGGGCCGGGGCCAACGTCCTGACTTTC.

This clonotype was observed a few times. This chain connects TRBV5-1 to TRBJ2-2; no firm D call. Looked up from germline, CDR1 is SGHRS and CDR2 is YFSETQ. The CDR3 covers 16 residues. V lost 1 base to trimming and J lost 2 bases, with 12 bases between them. The CDR3 here is CASSLILLTNTGELFF. In nucleotides, the CDR3 is TGCGCCAGCAGCTTGATCTTACTTACTAACACCGGGGAGCTGTTTTTT.

Ten or more counts support this clonotype. The rearrangement links TRBV5-1 to TRBJ2-4, with D perhaps assigned TRBD1 or TRBD2 (5 bases each). The CDR3 runs 15 residues. Deletions cut 0 bases from V and 7 bases from J, with 14 bases between. CDR1 and CDR2 from the germline V gene are SGHRS and YFSETQ. The CDR3 protein is CASSLDGAPGNIQYF. CDR3 coding DNA: TGCGCCAGCAGCTTGGATGGGGCGCCGGGGAACATTCAGTACTTC.

This clonotype came up many times. The genes are TRBV12-3 or TRBV12-4 and TRBJ2-5; 11 bases are shared with TRBD2. J was trimmed by 2 bases and V by 6 bases; bases with no gene match: 5. This CDR3 has 15 amino acids. In DNA, the CDR3 is TGTGCCAGCAGACGACTAGCGGGAATACAAGAGACCCAGTACTTC. This codes for CASRRLAGIQETQYF.

This clonotype was seen repeatedly, ten times or more. The chain employs TRBV11-2 and TRBJ2-3; D is uncertain. CDR1 and CDR2 from the germline V gene are SGHAT and FQNNGV. There are 12 residues in the CDR3. V was clipped by 4 bases and J by 3 bases, with 5 bases between them. CDR3 sequence (DNA): TGTGCCAGCAGCTCGCAAACAGATACGCAGTATTTT. It translates to CASSSQTDTQYF.

This clonotype was seen a few times. The J gene is TRBJ2-1, the V gene TRBV14; D is ambiguous. Germline loops: CDR1 SGHDN, CDR2 FVKESK. The CDR3 loop spans 15 amino acids. V lost 0 bases and J 3 bases, leaving 9 bases between the germline ends. The CDR3 protein is CASSQEGWFYNEQFF. The CDR3, as DNA: TGTGCCAGCAGCCAAGAGGGATGGTTCTACAATGAGCAGTTCTTC.

The count of this clonotype is one. The gene calls are TRBV6-2 or TRBV6-3 and TRBJ1-1; TRBD1 matches at 9 bases. CDR3 length: 14 residues. Germline V gives CDR1 MNHEY, CDR2 SVGEGT. V dropped 5 bases and J dropped 3; count of bases not matched to a gene: 4. DNA of the CDR3: TGTGCCAGCAGTAACGGACAGGGGTACACTGAAGCTTTCTTT. It translates to CASSNGQGYTEAFF.

This clonotype was observed a few times. This chain connects TRBV10-3 to TRBJ2-7; the D is unclear. CDR1 is ENHRY and CDR2 is SYGVKD in the germline V gene. V shed 4 bases and J shed 1 base, with 17 bases lying between them. The CDR3 has 16 residues. The CDR3 reads CAISGFRQSKSYEQYF. In DNA, the CDR3 is TGTGCCATCAGTGGATTCCGGCAGTCGAAATCCTACGAGCAGTACTTC.

This clonotype was seen a few times. J is TRBJ2-2 and V is TRBV27; D uncertain. The CDR3 totals 12 residues. V was pared by 6 bases and J by 7 bases, with 9 bases between. The germline V gene has CDR1 MNHEY and CDR2 SMNVEV (reference sequence). This CDR3 reads CASSLRFGELFF. CDR3 sequence (DNA): TGTGCCAGCAGCCTTAGGTTCGGGGAGCTGTTTTTT.

Only a few counts were recorded for this clonotype. The CDR3 DNA follows: TGTGCCAGCTCGGACAGGGTGGGAGAGCAGTACGTC. Translation gives CASSDRVGEQYV. The chain joins TRBV6-2 or TRBV6-3 to TRBJ2-7; 8 bases line up with TRBD1. CDR3 length equals 12 residues. V lost 8 bases and J lost 7; bases outside the gene matches: 7. The germline V gene encodes CDR1 MNHEY and CDR2 SVGEGT.

This clonotype was seen at least ten times. V gene TRBV12-3 or TRBV12-4 combines with J gene TRBJ1-1, with unresolved D. Between the trimmed V and J ends, which lost 1 base and 8 bases, there was a span of 8 bases. CDR3 length equals 12 residues. The CDR3 bases are TGTGCCAGCAGTTTAGAGGGCAGGGAAGCTTTCTTT. It codes for CASSLEGREAFF.

This clonotype was recorded at least ten times. The chain combines TRBV28 with TRBJ2-2; maybe TRBD1 (5 bases). The CDR3 is made up of 15 amino acids. Per germline, CDR1 MDHEN and CDR2 SYDVKM. The V end was cut by 0 bases, the J end by 8 bases, with 13 bases between. As DNA, the CDR3 is TGTGCCAGCAGTTTATGGGGCAGGGCCCCGGGGGAGCTGTTTTTT. It is translated as CASSLWGRAPGELFF.

This clonotype was detected ten times or more. The chain employs TRBV10-3 and TRBJ2-5, with TRBD1 identical over 7 bases. The CDR3 is made up of 11 amino acids. Trimming removed 6 bases from V and 5 bases from J; junction bases left unmatched: 0. Per germline, CDR1 ENHRY and CDR2 SYGVKD. CDR3: CAIRGQETQYF. CDR3 DNA: TGTGCCATCAGGGGACAGGAGACCCAGTACTTC.

In this sample, this clonotype turned up a few times. CDR3 amino acids: CASSTGTQNIQYF. The CDR3 nucleotides read TGTGCCAGCTCCACGGGGACTCAAAACATTCAGTACTTC. The chain is built from TRBV18 and TRBJ2-4, with a possible D match to TRBD2 (6 bases). The V end lost 6 bases, the J end lost 5 bases, and 11 bases lay between the germline ends. The length of the CDR3 is 13 residues. Germline CDR1 KGHSH, CDR2 LQKENI.

This chain uses TRBV7-2 with TRBJ2-5; 7 bases match TRBD2. Trimming cost V 1 base and J 5 bases; bases outside gene matches: 7. The CDR3 extends over 15 amino acids. CDR1 SGHTA and CDR2 FQGNSA come from the germline V gene. DNA for the CDR3: TGTGCCAGCAGCTTAGTGGGACGGGAGGTGGAGACCCAGTACTTC. Its protein is CASSLVGREVETQYF.

The chain joins TRBV19 to TRBJ1-1, with D unclear. Between the trimmed V and J ends, which lost 7 bases and 2 bases, there was a span of 11 bases. Germline assignment: CDR1 LNHDA and CDR2 SQIVND (reference sequence). This CDR3 spans 13 amino acids. CDR3 nucleotide sequence: TGTGCCAGTAAGAAGGGTTTAAACACTGAAGCTTTCTTT. Translation gives CASKKGLNTEAFF.

At least ten counts were recorded for this clonotype. The chain has TRBV7-8 and TRBJ2-7; 10 bases are shared with TRBD2. The germline gives CDR1 SGHVS, CDR2 FQNEAQ. The CDR3 covers 15 residues. Trimming cost V 4 bases and J 2 bases; bases outside gene matches: 5. CDR3 region: CASSSSSGRAYEQYF. In nucleotides, the CDR3 is TGTGCCAGCAGCTCCTCTAGCGGGAGAGCCTACGAGCAGTACTTC.

This clonotype was detected a few times. The rearrangement uses TRBV29-1 and TRBJ2-3; 11 nucleotides line up with TRBD2. CDR1 and CDR2 (germline): SQVTM, ANQGSEA. V lost 6 bases, J lost 5 bases, and 4 bases stayed unmatched. This CDR3 region has 13 residues. The CDR3 DNA reads as TGCAGCGTCACGACTAGCGGGATAGATACGCAGTATTTT. This codes for CSVTTSGIDTQYF.

This clonotype has a handful of counts. The genes are TRBV29-1 and TRBJ1-2; possible D gene TRBD1, 5 bases. The CDR3 runs 16 residues. CDR1 is SQVTM, CDR2 ANQGSEA, per germline. With 3 bases removed from V and 7 bases from J, the gap between germline ends came to 24 bases. The CDR3 here is CSVELRGVRGEAGYTF. CDR3 coding DNA: TGCAGCGTTGAGCTGCGGGGTGTTCGGGGCGAGGCTGGCTACACCTTC.

This clonotype has just a few counts. This chain uses TRBV12-3 or TRBV12-4 with TRBJ2-3; tentative D call: TRBD2 (5 bases). Trimming left V 2 bases short and J 2 bases short, with 11 bases between. CDR3 size: 15 residues. This CDR3 reads CASSLRGFSTDTQYF. In nucleotides, the CDR3 is TGTGCCAGCAGTTTACGCGGGTTTTCCACAGATACGCAGTATTTT.